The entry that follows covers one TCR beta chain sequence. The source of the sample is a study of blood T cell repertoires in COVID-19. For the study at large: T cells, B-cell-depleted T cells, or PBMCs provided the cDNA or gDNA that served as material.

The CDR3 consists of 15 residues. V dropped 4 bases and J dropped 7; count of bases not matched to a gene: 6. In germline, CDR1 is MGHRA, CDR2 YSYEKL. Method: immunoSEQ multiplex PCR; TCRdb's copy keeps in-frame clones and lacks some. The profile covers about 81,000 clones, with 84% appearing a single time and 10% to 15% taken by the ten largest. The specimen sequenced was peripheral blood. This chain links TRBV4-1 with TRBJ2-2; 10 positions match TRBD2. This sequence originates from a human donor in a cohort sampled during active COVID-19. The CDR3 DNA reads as TGCGCCAGCAGCCCGCAAGAGCGGGAGGGCGGGGAGCTGTTTTTT. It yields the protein CASSPQEREGGELFF.